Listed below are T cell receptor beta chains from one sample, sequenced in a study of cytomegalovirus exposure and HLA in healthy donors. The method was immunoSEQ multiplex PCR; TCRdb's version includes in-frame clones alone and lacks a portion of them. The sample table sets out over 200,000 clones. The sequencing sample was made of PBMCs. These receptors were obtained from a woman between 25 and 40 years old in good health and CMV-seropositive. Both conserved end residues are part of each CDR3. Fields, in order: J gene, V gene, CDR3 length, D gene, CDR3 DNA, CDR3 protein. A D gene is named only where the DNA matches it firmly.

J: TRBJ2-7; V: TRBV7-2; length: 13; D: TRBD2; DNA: TGTGCCAGCAGCTTGACTAGCGACTACGAGCAGTACTTC; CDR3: CASSLTSDYEQYF
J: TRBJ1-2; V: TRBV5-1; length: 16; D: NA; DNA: TGCGCCAGCAGCTTGGGGCTCGGCAGGGGAAACTATGGCTACACCTTC; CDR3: CASSLGLGRGNYGYTF
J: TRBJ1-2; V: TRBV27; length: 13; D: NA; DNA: TGTGCCAGTGCCCGGGACATTAGGGCTGGCTACACCTTC; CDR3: CASARDIRAGYTF
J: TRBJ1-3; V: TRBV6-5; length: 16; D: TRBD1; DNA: TGTGCCAGCAGTTACTCGGGACAGGGCGGTGGAAACACCATATATTTT; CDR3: CASSYSGQGGGNTIYF
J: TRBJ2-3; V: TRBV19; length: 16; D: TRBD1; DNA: TGTGCCAGTAGTTCTTGGGGGGGGACAGGGGCAGATACGCAGTATTTT; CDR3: CASSSWGGTGADTQYF
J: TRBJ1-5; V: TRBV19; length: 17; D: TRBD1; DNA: TGTGCCAGTAGTCCCAACCAGGGGGCGCTTATAAATCAGCCCCAGCATTTT; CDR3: CASSPNQGALINQPQHF
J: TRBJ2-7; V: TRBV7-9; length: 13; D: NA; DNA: TGTGCCAGCAGCTTTCCCGCGGGCTACGAGCAGTACTTC; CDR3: CASSFPAGYEQYF
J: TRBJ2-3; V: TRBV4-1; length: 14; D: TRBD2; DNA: TGCGCCAGCAGCCAAGCGGGGGGGGCATATACGCAGTATTTT; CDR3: CASSQAGGAYTQYF
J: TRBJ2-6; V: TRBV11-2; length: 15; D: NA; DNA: TGTGCCAGCAGCTCAACAGGGTCTGGGGCCAACGTCCTGACTTTC; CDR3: CASSSTGSGANVLTF
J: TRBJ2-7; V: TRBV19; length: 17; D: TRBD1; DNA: TGTGCCAGTAGTCCCTCCGGGACAGGGAGAAAAACCTACGAGCAGTACTTC; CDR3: CASSPSGTGRKTYEQYF
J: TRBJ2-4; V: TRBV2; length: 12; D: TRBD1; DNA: TGTGCCAGCAGCCTGGACAGGGATGGTCAGTACTTC; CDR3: CASSLDRDGQYF
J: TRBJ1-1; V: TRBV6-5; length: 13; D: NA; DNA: TGTGCCATCTCCGGCAGGGAGGACACTGAAGCTTTCTTT; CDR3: CAISGREDTEAFF
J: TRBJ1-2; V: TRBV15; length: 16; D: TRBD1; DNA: TGTGCCACCAGCAGTCTTGTTACAGGGGGCAACTATGGCTACACCTTC; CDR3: CATSSLVTGGNYGYTF
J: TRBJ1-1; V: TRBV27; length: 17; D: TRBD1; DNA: TGTGCCAGCAGTTTTTCCGTCGGACAGGGTACAGACACTGAAGCTTTCTTT; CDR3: CASSFSVGQGTDTEAFF
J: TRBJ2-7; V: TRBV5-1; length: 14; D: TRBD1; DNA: TGCGCCAGCAGCGTGGGACAGACCTCCTACGAGCAGTACTTC; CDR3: CASSVGQTSYEQYF
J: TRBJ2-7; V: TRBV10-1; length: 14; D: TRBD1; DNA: TGCGCCAGCAGTTCCCTGACAGGGGAGCTCGAGCAGTACTTC; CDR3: CASSSLTGELEQYF
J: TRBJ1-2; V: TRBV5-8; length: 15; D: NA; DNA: TGTGCCAGCAGCTTCCGCGGATGGACATTCGGCGGCTACACCTTC; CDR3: CASSFRGWTFGGYTF
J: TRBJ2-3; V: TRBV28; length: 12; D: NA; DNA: TGTGCCAGCAGCTCGGTTGTGGATACGCAGTATTTT; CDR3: CASSSVVDTQYF
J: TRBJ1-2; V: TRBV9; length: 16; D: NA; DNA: TGTGCCAGCAGCGTAGTATCAGGGCCGTCGTACTATGGCTACACCTTC; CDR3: CASSVVSGPSYYGYTF
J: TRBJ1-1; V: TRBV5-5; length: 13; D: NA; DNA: TGTGCCAGCAGCTGGGGGGTTGGCACTGAAGCTTTCTTT; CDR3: CASSWGVGTEAFF
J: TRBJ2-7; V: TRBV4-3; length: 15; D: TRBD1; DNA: TGCGCCAGCAGCCAAGGAAGACAGGGGGCCTACGAGCAGTACTTC; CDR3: CASSQGRQGAYEQYF
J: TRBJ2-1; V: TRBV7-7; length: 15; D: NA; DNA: TGTGCCAGCAGCTTAGGGAGGGTTTCCTACAATGAGCAGTTCTTC; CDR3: CASSLGRVSYNEQFF
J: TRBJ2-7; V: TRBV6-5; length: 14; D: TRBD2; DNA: TGTGCCAGCAGCCCTACTAGCGGGTCCTACGAGCAGTACTTC; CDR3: CASSPTSGSYEQYF
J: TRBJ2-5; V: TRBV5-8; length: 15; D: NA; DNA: TGTGCCAGCAGCTTGTTGGTGACTAGGGGCGAGACCCAGTACTTC; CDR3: CASSLLVTRGETQYF
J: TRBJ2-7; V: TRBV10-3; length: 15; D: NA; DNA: TGTGCCATCAGTGAAGGGTTGGGGGGGCCCTACGAGCAGTACTTC; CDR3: CAISEGLGGPYEQYF
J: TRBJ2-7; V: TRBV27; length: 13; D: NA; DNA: TGTGCCAGCAGTTTTAGCCTCGTAACCGAGCAGTACTTC; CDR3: CASSFSLVTEQYF
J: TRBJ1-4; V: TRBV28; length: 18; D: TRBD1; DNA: TGTGCCAGCGGCAGTGGGGACAGGGGTTTAATAACTAATGAAAAACTGTTTTTT; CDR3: CASGSGDRGLITNEKLFF
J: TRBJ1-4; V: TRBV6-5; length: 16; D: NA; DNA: TGTGCCAGCAGTTACCGTCCGACAATGATTTGGGAAAAACTGTTTTTT; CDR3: CASSYRPTMIWEKLFF
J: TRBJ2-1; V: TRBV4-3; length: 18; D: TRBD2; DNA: TGCGCCAGCAGCCAAGATACGACGGGACTAGCGGGATACAATGAGCAGTTCTTC; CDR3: CASSQDTTGLAGYNEQFF
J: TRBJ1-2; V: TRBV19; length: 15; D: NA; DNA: TGTGCCAGTAGTAATCAGGGAATAGCTAACTATGGCTACACCTTC; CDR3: CASSNQGIANYGYTF
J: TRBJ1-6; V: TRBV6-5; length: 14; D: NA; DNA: TGTGCCAGCAGTTATGGGGGGTTTGGTTCACCCCTCCACTTT; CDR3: CASSYGGFGSPLHF
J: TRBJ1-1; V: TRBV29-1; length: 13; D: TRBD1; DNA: TGCAGCGTTGGGACAGGGGTAGGGACTGAAGCTTTCTTT; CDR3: CSVGTGVGTEAFF
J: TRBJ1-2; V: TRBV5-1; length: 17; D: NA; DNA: TGCGCCAGCAGCTTGCGGTCGAGCGGGAACCGGAATGATGGCTACACCTTC; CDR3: CASSLRSSGNRNDGYTF
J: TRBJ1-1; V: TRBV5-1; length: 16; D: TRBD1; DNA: TGCGCCAGCAGGACCGCAGGGGGAAACGTGAACACTGAAGCTTTCTTT; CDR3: CASRTAGGNVNTEAFF
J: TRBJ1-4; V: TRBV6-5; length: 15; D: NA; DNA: TGTGCCAGCAGTTACTCCTTCCTGCCAGGCGAAAAACTGTTTTTT; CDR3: CASSYSFLPGEKLFF
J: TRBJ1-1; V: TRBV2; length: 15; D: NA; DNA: TGTGCCAGCAGTAGACACGAGGACAGGAACACTGAAGCTTTCTTT; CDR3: CASSRHEDRNTEAFF
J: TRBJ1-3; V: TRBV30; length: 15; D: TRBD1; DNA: TGTGCCTGGAGGATTGACAGGGTCTCTGGAAACACCATATATTTT; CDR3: CAWRIDRVSGNTIYF
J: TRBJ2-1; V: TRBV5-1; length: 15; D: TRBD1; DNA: TGCGCCAGCAGCTTGGCTGGGACAGCCTACAATGAGCAGTTCTTC; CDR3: CASSLAGTAYNEQFF
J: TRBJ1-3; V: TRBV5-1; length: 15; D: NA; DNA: TGCGCCAGCAGCTTGGTTGCGGGGGCTGGAAACACCATATATTTT; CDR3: CASSLVAGAGNTIYF
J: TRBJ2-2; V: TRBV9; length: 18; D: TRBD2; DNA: TGTGCCAGCAGCGTAGTACTAGCGGGGTCCGCGAACACCGGGGAGCTGTTTTTT; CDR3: CASSVVLAGSANTGELFF
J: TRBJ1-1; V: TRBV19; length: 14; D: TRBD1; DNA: TGTGCCAGTAGCTGGACAGGGGGGAGGACTGAAGCTTTCTTT; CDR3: CASSWTGGRTEAFF
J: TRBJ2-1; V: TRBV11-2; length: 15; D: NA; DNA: TGTGCCAGCACCCTATTGTCAGGACTGTTTGATGAGCAGTTCTTC; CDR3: CASTLLSGLFDEQFF
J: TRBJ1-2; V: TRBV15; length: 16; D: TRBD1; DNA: TGTGCCACCAGCAGAGTCTGGGACAGGGGTGAGGGTGGCTACACCTTC; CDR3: CATSRVWDRGEGGYTF
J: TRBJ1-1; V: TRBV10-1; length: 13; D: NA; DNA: TGCGCCAGCAGTGTGGCCCTGAACACTGAAGCTTTCTTT; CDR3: CASSVALNTEAFF
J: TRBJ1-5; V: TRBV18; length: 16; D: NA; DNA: TGTGCCAGCTCACCAACGGCTACAGCCTACAATCAGCCCCAGCATTTT; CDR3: CASSPTATAYNQPQHF
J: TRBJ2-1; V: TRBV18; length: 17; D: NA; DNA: TGTGCCAGCTCACCACTGTTTTTAGTCGACAGCCACAATGAGCAGTTCTTC; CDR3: CASSPLFLVDSHNEQFF
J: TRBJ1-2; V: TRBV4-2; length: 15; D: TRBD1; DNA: TGTGCCAGCAGCCAAGAAGGTACAGGGGGGTATGGCTACACCTTC; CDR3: CASSQEGTGGYGYTF
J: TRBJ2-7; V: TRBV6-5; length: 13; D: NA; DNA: TGTGCCAGCAGACCACCGAGCTCCTACGAGCAGTACTTC; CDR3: CASRPPSSYEQYF
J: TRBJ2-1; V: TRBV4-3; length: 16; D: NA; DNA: TGCGCCAGCAGCCGGACTGGGCTGGACTCCTACAATGAGCAGTTCTTC; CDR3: CASSRTGLDSYNEQFF
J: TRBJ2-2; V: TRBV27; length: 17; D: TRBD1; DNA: TGTGCCAGCAGTTTAATAGGGGGCCGGACGAACACCGGGGAGCTGTTTTTT; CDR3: CASSLIGGRTNTGELFF
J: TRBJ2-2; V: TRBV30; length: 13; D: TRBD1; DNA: TGTGCCTGGCGGACAGGGAACACCGGGGAGCTGTTTTTT; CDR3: CAWRTGNTGELFF
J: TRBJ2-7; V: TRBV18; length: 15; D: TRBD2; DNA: TGTGCCAGCTCACCGGCCCCGGGGGGGGTTATCGAGCAGTACTTC; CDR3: CASSPAPGGVIEQYF
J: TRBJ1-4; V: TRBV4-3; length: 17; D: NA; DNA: TGCGCCAGCAGCCCGGGATCTAAGGGGGCAACTAATGAAAAACTGTTTTTT; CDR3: CASSPGSKGATNEKLFF
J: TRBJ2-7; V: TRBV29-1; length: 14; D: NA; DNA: TGCAGCGTTACTGAGGACGGGAGAACCTACGAGCAGTACTTC; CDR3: CSVTEDGRTYEQYF